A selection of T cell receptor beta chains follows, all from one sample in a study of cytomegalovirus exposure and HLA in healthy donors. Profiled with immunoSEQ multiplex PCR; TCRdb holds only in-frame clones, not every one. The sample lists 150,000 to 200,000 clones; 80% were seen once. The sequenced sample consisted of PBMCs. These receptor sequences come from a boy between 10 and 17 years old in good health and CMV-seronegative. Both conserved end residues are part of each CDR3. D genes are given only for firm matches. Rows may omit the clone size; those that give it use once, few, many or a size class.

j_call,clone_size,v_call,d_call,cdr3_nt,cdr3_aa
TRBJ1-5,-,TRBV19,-,TGTGCCAGTACGTTGGACAATGGGAGCAATCAGCCCCAGCATTTT,CASTLDNGSNQPQHF
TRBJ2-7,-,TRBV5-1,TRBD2,TGCGCCAGCAGCTTTTCGGGGGGGCTTTCCTACGAGCAGTACTTC,CASSFSGGLSYEQYF
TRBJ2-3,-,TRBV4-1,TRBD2,TGCGCCAGCAGCCCTTTAGCGGGGGGCACAGATACGCAGTATTTT,CASSPLAGGTDTQYF
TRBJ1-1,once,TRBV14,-,TGTGCCAGCAGCCACTTCGGGGGGCGCCGCACTGAAGCTTTCTTT,CASSHFGGRRTEAFF
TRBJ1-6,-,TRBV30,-,TGTGCCTGGAGCCCTGACAGATATAATTCACCCCTCCACTTT,CAWSPDRYNSPLHF
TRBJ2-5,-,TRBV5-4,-,TGTGCCAGCAGCCTACCCATCGGTGGTGGAGAGACCCAGTACTTC,CASSLPIGGGETQYF
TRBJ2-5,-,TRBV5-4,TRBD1,TGTGCCAGCAGCTCGAGACAGGGGCTGGGAGAGACCCAGTACTTC,CASSSRQGLGETQYF
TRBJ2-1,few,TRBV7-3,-,TGTGCCAGCAGCCCCGGGACATTCTCCTACAATGAGCAGTTCTTC,CASSPGTFSYNEQFF
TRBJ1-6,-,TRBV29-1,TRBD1,TGCAGCGTTCGGACAGGGGGCGATTCACCCCTCCACTTT,CSVRTGGDSPLHF
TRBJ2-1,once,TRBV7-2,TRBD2,TGTGCCAGCAGCCAGGGACTAGCGGGCCATCCTTACAATGAGCAGTTCTTC,CASSQGLAGHPYNEQFF
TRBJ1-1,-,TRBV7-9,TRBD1,TGTGCCAGCGAATGGGCGGGACAGGGGTCGGGTAGCGCTGAAGCTTTCTTT,CASEWAGQGSGSAEAFF
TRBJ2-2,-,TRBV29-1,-,TGCAGCGTTGAGGGGCAGGGAATGACCGGGGAGCTGTTTTTT,CSVEGQGMTGELFF
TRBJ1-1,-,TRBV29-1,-,TGCAGCGTGTTATACACTGAAGCTTTCTTT,CSVLYTEAFF
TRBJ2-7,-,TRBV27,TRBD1,TGTGCCAGCAGTTGGGACAGAAGGGCCTACGAGCAGTACTTC,CASSWDRRAYEQYF
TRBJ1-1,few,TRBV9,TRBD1,TGTGCCAGCAGCGCATTCACTGGGACAGTGAACACTGAAGCTTTCTTT,CASSAFTGTVNTEAFF
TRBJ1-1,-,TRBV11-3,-,TGTGCCAGCAGCTTAAGCTTGGCGGGTTTCGCTTCTGAAGCTTTCTTT,CASSLSLAGFASEAFF
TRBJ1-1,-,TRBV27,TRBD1,TGTGCCAGCATTCGGACAGGGGGCATTGAAGCTTTCTTT,CASIRTGGIEAFF
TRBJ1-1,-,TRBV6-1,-,TGTGCCAGCCATCTGGGGGGGCTGAGGTCTGAAGCTTTCTTT,CASHLGGLRSEAFF
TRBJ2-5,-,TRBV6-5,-,TGTGCCAGCAGTTATAGCCTCCAAGAGACCCAGTACTTC,CASSYSLQETQYF
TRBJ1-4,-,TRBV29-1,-,TGCAGCGGTGGGAAGGGGGTAACTAATGAAAAACTGTTTTTT,CSGGKGVTNEKLFF
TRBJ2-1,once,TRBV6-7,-,TGTGCCAGCCAGGCAGGGCCTCAATCCTACAATGAGCAGTTCTTC,CASQAGPQSYNEQFF
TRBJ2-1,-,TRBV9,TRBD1,TGTGCCAGCAGCGGTGGACAGGGGAGGTACAATGAGCAGTTCTTC,CASSGGQGRYNEQFF
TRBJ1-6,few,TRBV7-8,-,TGTGCCAGCAGCTTAGTACAGGGTAATTCACCCCTCCACTTT,CASSLVQGNSPLHF
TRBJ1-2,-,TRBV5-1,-,TGCGCCAGCAGCTCAGGGGCCTCTAACTATGGCTACACCTTC,CASSSGASNYGYTF
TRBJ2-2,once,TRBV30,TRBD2,TGTGCCAGCCGTCCAACTAGCGGAAACACCGGGGAGCTGTTTTTT,CASRPTSGNTGELFF
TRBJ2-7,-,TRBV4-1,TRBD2,TGCGCCAGCAGCCAGGGGAGCGGGGGGGCGGTCCACGAGCAGTACTTC,CASSQGSGGAVHEQYF
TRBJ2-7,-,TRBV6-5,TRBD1,TGTGCCAGCAGCTTCAGGGGGCCCTACTACGAGCAGTACTTC,CASSFRGPYYEQYF
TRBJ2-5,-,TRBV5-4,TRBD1,TGTGCCAGCAGCTTGGGGGACAGTAAGAGTAACCAGTACTTC,CASSLGDSKSNQYF
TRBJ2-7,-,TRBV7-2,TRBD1,TGTGCCAGCTGCCCCGGGACAGGGGTTGGCGAGCAGTACTTC,CASCPGTGVGEQYF
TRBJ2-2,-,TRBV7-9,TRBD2,TGTGCCAGCAGCTTACTCTGCGGGGGGCGGGCCGGGGAGCTGTTTTTT,CASSLLCGGRAGELFF
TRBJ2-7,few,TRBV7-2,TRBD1,TGTGCCAGCAGCTCACCGGGACAGGGATCCTACGAGCAGTACTTC,CASSSPGQGSYEQYF
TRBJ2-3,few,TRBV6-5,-,TGTGCCAGCACCAAGACAGCCACAGATACGCAGTATTTT,CASTKTATDTQYF
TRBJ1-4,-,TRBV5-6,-,TGTGCCAGCAGCCAGAGACAGGCTGCAACTAATGAAAAACTGTTTTTT,CASSQRQAATNEKLFF
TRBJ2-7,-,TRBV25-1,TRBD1,TGTGCCAGCAGTGGGGGACAGGTGGGGGGGCAGTACTTC,CASSGGQVGGQYF
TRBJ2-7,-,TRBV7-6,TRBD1,TGTGCCAGCAGCCTCGGGACAGTCCGAAGTTACGAGCAGTACTTC,CASSLGTVRSYEQYF
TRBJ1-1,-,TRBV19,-,TGTGCCAGTAGTATATTGCGGAGATACTCAATAAGAAACACTGAAGCTTTCTTT,CASSILRRYSIRNTEAFF
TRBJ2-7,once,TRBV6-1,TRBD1,TGTGCCAGTAGGCGTCTGATGGACAGGGGCTACGAGCAGTACTTC,CASRRLMDRGYEQYF
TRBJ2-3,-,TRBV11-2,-,TGTGCCAGCAGCTCTAGCACAGATACGCAGTATTTT,CASSSSTDTQYF
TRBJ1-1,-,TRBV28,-,TGTGCCAGCTCAACCCCGGGGGAAGTTATCACTGAAGCTTTCTTT,CASSTPGEVITEAFF
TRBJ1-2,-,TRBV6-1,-,TGTGCCAGGATGGACAGCGGCTATGGCTACACCTTC,CARMDSGYGYTF
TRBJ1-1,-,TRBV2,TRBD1,TGTGCCAGCAGAAAAAGGAGGACAGGGGGCGATACTGAAGCTTTCTTT,CASRKRRTGGDTEAFF
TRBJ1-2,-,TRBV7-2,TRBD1,TGTGCCAGCAGCTTAGGGACAGGGACCCAGTATGGCTACACCTTC,CASSLGTGTQYGYTF
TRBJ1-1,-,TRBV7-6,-,TGTGCCAGCAGCTTAGGCTTGCGCACCAACACTGAAGCTTTCTTT,CASSLGLRTNTEAFF
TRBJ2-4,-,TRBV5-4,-,TGTGCCAGCAGCTTGGTGGACTTTGGCAAAAACATTCAGTACTTC,CASSLVDFGKNIQYF
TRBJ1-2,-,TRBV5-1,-,TGCGCCAGCAGCGTTGACAGAACCAACTATGGCTACACCTTC,CASSVDRTNYGYTF
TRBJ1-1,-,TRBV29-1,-,TGCAGCGTTGAAGGGGCAGGGGCACCAGAAGCTTTCTTT,CSVEGAGAPEAFF
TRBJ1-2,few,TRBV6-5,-,TGTGCCAGCAGTTACTCGGATTGGGCGGCAGGGCCTGGCTACACCTTC,CASSYSDWAAGPGYTF
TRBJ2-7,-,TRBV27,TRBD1,TGTGCCAGCAGTACCGGGACAGGGGTAGTTGAGCAGTACTTC,CASSTGTGVVEQYF
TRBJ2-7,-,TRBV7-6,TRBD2,TGTGCCAGCAGCCCCCTAGCGGGAGCTTACGAGCAGTACTTC,CASSPLAGAYEQYF
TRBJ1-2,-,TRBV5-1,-,TGCGCCAGCAGCTTGGCCGTGGCGGGGTACGGGTATGGCTACACCTTC,CASSLAVAGYGYGYTF
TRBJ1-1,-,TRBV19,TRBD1,TGTGCCAGTAGTTCGACAGGGAAGAACACTGAAGCTTTCTTT,CASSSTGKNTEAFF
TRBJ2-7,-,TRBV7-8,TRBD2,TGTGCCAGCAGCTTAGCGAGGGGTTTGGGACTAATATACGAGCAGTACTTC,CASSLARGLGLIYEQYF
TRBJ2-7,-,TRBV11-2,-,TGTGCCAGCAGCTTGAGGACAGTCTCCTACGAGCAGTACTTC,CASSLRTVSYEQYF